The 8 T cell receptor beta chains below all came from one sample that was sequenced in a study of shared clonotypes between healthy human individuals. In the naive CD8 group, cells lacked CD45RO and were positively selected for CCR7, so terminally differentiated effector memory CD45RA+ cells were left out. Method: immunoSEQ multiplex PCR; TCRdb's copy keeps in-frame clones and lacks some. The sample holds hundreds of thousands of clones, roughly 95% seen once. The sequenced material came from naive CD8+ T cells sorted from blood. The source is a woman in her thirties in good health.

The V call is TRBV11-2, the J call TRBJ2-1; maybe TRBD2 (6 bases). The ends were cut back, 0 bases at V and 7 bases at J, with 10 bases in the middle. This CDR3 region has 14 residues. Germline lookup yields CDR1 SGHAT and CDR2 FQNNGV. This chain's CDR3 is CASSLEARGNEQFF. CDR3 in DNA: TGTGCCAGCAGCTTAGAGGCCCGGGGGAATGAGCAGTTCTTC.

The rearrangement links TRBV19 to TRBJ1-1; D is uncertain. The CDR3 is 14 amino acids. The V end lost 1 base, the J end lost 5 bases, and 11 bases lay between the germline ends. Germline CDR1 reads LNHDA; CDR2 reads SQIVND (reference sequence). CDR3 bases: TGTGCCAGTAGTATAGTGTACGGAGGGACTGAAGCTTTCTTT. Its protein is CASSIVYGGTEAFF.

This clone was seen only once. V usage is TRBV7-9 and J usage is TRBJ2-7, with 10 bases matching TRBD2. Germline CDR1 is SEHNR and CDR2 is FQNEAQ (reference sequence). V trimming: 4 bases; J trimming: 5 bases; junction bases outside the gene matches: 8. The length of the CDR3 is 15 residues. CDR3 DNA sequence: TGTGCCAGCAGCTCCCCTAGCGGGAGTTGGGACGAGCAGTACTTC. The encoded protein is CASSSPSGSWDEQYF.

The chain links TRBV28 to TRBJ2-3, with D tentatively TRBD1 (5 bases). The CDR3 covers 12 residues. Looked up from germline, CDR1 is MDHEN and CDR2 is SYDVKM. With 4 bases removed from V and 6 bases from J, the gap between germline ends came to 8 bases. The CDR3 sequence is CASSSGSDTQYF. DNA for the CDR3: TGTGCCAGCAGTTCAGGGTCGGATACGCAGTATTTT.

The CDR3 DNA reads as TGTGCCAGCAGCACCCTGAGCGGGAGTACGGGAGGTGAGCAGTACTTC. Residues: CASSTLSGSTGGEQYF. The V gene is TRBV5-6, the J gene TRBJ2-7, with TRBD2 identical over 8 bases. Germline values: CDR1 SGHDT, CDR2 YYEEEE. V lost 4 bases to trimming and J lost 7 bases; unmatched junction nucleotides: 16. The CDR3 is made up of 16 amino acids.

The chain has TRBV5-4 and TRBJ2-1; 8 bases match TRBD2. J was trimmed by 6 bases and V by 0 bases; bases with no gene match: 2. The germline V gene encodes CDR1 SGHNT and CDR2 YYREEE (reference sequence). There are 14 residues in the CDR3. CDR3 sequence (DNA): TGTGCCAGCAGCTTGGGTAGCGGGACCAATGAGCAGTTCTTC. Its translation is CASSLGSGTNEQFF.

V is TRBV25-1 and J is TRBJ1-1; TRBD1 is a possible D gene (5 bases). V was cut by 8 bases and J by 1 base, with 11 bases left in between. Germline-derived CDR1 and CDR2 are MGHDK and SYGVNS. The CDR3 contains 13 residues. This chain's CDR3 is CASQVGANTEAFF. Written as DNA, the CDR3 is TGTGCCAGCCAAGTAGGGGCGAACACTGAAGCTTTCTTT. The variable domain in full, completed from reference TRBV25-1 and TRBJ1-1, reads EADIYQTPRYLVIGTGKKITLECSQTMGHDKMYWYQQDPGMELHLIHYSYGVNSTEKGDLSSESTVSRIRTEHFPLTLESARPSHTSQYLCASQVGANTEAFFGQGTRLTVV.

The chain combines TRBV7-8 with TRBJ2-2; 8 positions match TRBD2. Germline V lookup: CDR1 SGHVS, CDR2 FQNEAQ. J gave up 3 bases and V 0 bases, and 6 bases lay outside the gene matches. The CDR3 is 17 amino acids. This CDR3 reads CASSLAPGTRDTGELFF. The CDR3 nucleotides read TGTGCCAGCAGCTTAGCACCCGGGACTAGAGACACCGGGGAGCTGTTTTTT.